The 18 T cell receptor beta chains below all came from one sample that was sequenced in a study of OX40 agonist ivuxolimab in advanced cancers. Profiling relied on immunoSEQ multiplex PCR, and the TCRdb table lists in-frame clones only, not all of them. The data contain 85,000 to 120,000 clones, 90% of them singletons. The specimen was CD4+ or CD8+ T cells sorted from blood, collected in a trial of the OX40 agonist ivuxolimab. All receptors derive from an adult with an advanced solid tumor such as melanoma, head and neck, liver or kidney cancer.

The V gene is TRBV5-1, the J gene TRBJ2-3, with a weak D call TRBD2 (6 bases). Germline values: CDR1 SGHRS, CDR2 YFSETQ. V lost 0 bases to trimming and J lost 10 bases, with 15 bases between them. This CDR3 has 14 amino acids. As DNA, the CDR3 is TGCGCCAGCAGCTTGGAGTACCCGGGGGTGTCGCAGTATTTT. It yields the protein CASSLEYPGVSQYF.

CDR3 amino acids: CASSSYRDRGEGEQFF. The CDR3 DNA reads as TGTGCCAGCAGTTCCTACCGGGACAGGGGCGAAGGTGAGCAGTTCTTC. This chain connects TRBV6-5 to TRBJ2-1, with TRBD1 identical over 10 bases. V lost 4 bases, J lost 9 bases, and 12 bases stayed unmatched. Germline V lookup: CDR1 MNHEY, CDR2 SVGAGI. The CDR3 consists of 16 residues.

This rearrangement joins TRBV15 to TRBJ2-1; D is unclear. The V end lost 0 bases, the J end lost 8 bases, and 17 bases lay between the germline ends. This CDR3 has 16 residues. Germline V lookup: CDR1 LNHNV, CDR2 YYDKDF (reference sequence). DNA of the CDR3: TGTGCCACCAGCAGAGATACCCGTTCCTTAGGTGATGAGCAGTTCTTC. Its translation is CATSRDTRSLGDEQFF.

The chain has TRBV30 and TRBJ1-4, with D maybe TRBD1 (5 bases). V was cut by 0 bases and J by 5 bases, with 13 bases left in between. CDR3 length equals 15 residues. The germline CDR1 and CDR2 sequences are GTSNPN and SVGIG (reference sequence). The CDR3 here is CAWSVRGAGNEKLFF. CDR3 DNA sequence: TGTGCCTGGAGTGTACGCGGGGCAGGGAATGAAAAACTGTTTTTT.

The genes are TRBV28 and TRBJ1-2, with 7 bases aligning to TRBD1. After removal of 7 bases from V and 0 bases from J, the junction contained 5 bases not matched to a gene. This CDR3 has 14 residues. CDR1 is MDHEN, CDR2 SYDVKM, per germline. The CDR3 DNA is TGTGCCAGCAATTCGGGACAGTCTAACTATGGCTACACCTTC. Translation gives CASNSGQSNYGYTF.

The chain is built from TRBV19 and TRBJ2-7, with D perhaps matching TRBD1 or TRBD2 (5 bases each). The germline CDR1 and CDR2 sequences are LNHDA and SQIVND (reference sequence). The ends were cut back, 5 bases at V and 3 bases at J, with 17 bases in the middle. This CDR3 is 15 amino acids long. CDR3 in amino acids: CASSSGPRKDYEQYF. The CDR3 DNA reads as TGTGCCAGTAGTTCGGGACCCAGGAAGGACTACGAGCAGTACTTC. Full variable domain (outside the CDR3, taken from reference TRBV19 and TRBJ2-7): DGGITQSPKYLFRKEGQNVTLSCEQNLNHDAMYWYRQDPGQGLRLIYYSQIVNDFQKGDIAEGYSVSREKKESFPLTVTSAQKNPTAFYLCASSSGPRKDYEQYFGPGTRLTVT.

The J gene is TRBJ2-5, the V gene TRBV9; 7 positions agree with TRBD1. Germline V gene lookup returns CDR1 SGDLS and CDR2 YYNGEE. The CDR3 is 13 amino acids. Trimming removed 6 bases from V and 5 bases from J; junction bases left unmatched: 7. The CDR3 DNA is TGTGCCAGCAATGAGGGGGCGGCGGAGACCCAGTACTTC. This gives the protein CASNEGAAETQYF.

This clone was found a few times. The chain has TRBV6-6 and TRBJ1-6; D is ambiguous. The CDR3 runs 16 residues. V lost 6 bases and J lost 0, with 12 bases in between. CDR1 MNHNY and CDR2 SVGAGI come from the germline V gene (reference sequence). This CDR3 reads CASRGGESSYNSPLHF. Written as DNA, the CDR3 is TGTGCCAGCAGGGGAGGAGAAAGCTCCTATAATTCACCCCTCCACTTT.

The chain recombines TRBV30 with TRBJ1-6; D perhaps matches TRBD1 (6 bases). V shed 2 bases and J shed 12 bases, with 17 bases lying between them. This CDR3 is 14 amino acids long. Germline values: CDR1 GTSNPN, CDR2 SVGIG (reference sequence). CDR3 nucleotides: TGTGCCTGGAGTCTCCTCCAGGGGCCCCGACCCCTCCACTTT. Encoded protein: CAWSLLQGPRPLHF.

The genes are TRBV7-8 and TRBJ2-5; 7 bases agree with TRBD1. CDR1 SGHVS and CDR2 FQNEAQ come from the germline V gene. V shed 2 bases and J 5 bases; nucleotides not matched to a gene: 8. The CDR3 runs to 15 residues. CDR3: CASSLREKQGETQYF. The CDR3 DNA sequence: TGTGCCAGCAGCTTAAGGGAAAAACAGGGGGAGACCCAGTACTTC.

CDR3 loop: CASSPLLGSYNEQFF. The CDR3 DNA reads as TGTGCCAGCAGCCCTCTCTTGGGCTCCTACAATGAGCAGTTCTTC. The chain employs TRBV7-9 and TRBJ2-1; D uncertain. CDR3 length: 15 amino acids. Germline V lookup: CDR1 SEHNR, CDR2 FQNEAQ (reference sequence). Trimming removed 5 bases at V and 0 bases at J, with 11 bases between.

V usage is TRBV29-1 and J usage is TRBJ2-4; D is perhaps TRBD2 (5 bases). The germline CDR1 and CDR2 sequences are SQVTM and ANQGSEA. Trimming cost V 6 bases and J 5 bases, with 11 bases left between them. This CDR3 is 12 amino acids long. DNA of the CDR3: TGCAGCGTCCGACGGGGAGAAAACATTCAGTACTTC. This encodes CSVRRGENIQYF.

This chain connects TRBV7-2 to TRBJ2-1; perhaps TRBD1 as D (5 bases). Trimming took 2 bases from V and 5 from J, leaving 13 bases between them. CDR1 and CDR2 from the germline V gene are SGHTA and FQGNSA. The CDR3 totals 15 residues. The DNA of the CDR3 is TGTGCCAGCAGCTTAAGCAGGGTACAGAACAATGAGCAGTTCTTC. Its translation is CASSLSRVQNNEQFF. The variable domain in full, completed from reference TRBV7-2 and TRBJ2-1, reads GAGVSQSPSNKVTEKGKDVELRCDPISGHTALYWYRQSLGQGLEFLIYFQGNSAPDKSGLPSDRFSAERTGGSVSTLTIQRTQQEDSAVYLCASSLSRVQNNEQFFGPGTRLTVL.

CDR3 nucleotide sequence: TGTGCCAGCTCCAGGGCGAGCGACTCCTACGAGCAGTACTTC. The encoded protein is CASSRASDSYEQYF. The chain couples TRBV10-3 to TRBJ2-7; D is possibly TRBD1 (5 bases). Trimming took 10 bases from V and 0 from J, leaving 16 bases between them. Germline lookup yields CDR1 ENHRY and CDR2 SYGVKD. CDR3 size: 14 residues.

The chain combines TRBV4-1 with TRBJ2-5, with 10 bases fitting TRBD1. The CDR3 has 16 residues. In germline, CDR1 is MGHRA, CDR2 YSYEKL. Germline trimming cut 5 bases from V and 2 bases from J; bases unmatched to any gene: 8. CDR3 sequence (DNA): TGCGCCAGCAGCGCTGGGCGGACAGGGGGTCAAGAGACCCAGTACTTC. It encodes CASSAGRTGGQETQYF.

DNA of the CDR3: TGTGCCAGCAGTGAAGCTGGTCAGGGGTTCACAGATACGCAGTATTTT. This sequence encodes CASSEAGQGFTDTQYF. The chain links TRBV2 to TRBJ2-3, with D maybe TRBD1 (6 bases). Trimming shortened V by 0 bases and J by 2 bases, and 12 bases separated the two germline ends. The germline gives CDR1 SNHLY, CDR2 FYNNEI. The CDR3 totals 16 residues.

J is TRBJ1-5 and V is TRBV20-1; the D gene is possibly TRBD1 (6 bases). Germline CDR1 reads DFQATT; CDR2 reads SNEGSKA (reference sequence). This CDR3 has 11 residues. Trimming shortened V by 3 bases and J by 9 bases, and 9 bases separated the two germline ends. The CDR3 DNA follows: TGCAGTGCTAGGGGGGGGGCGCCCCAGCATTTT. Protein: CSARGGAPQHF.

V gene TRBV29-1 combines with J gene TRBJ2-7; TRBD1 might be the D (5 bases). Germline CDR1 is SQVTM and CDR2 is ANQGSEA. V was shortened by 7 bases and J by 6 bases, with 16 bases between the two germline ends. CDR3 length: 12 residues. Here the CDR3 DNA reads TGCAGCGGGAGACGCGAAGGGGCCGAGCAGTACTTC. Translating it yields CSGRREGAEQYF.